This record looks at one T cell receptor (beta chain) sequence and its context. Its antigen is not known. This record belongs to a study of early T cells in non-severe SARS-CoV-2 infection. Study findings and constraints: Anti-spike CD8 responses were favored in VDJdb matching, and private and CD4 specificities were missed.

Per the germline V gene, CDR1 is MNHEY and CDR2 is SVGAGI. The V end was cut by 9 bases, the J end by 4 bases, with 16 bases between. This CDR3 has 14 residues. Each CDR3 protein gets one entry after TCRdb re-called the 5' RACE reads with MiXCR. This sample has 70,000 to 90,000 distinct CDR3 sequences, with more than 9% found just once. V gene TRBV6-5 combines with J gene TRBJ2-1, with D hard to call. The specimen comprised whole blood, sampled at baseline. This TCR was recovered from an adult who was a healthcare worker with PCR-confirmed SARS-CoV-2 infection or an uninfected control (not recorded which). The DNA for the CDR3 is TGTGCCAGTAGACGAGCTTACGTGTACAATGAGCAGTTCTTC. Its protein product is CASRRAYVYNEQFF.